The 29 T cell receptor beta chains given below trace back to one sample, sequenced in a study of vaccination and CD4 T cells after COVID-19 (dated by TCRdb to 2021 to 2024). The library was generated by PCR. Sequencer: Illumina iSeq 100. At the Johns Hopkins FTIC core, DNA from the cultured CD4+ T cells underwent TCR sequencing with the Oncomine TCR Beta short-read assay. The public reads were run again by TCRdb, first through fastp at Q25 and then through MiXCR, and only productive beta chains were kept. CDR3 protein sequences are deduplicated, and each keeps its most common genes and DNA. This sample is represented by fewer than 20,000 distinct CDR3 sequences; about half of them were singletons. The ten largest make up around an eighth of the sample. Antigens for these TCRs are unknown. This specimen's treatment or condition label, per the study, means: approximately nine-day PBMC culture with coronavirus spike peptide pools or control peptides (ViraFEST assay).

Specimen: CD4+ T cells from blood, cultured in vitro. These receptors originate from a human donor who had recovered from COVID-19.

The chain couples TRBV10-3 to TRBJ2-3, with no clear D. This CDR3 is 13 amino acids long. CDR1 and CDR2 (germline): ENHRY, SYGVKD. V lost 6 bases, J lost 6 bases, and 13 bases lay in between. As DNA, the CDR3 is TGTGCCATCAGCCTAGGAGTAGGGGATACGCAGTATTTT. This gives the protein CAISLGVGDTQYF.

The CDR3 loop reads CASSSGGIWASFDTEAFF. The CDR3 region has the DNA TGTGCCAGCAGCTCAGGGGGGATTTGGGCGTCTTTTGACACTGAAGCTTTCTTT. V gene TRBV11-3 combines with J gene TRBJ1-1; the match to TRBD1 covers 7 bases. V trimming: 4 bases; J trimming: 3 bases; junction bases outside the gene matches: 17. Germline V lookup: CDR1 SGHNT, CDR2 YENEEA. There are 18 residues in the CDR3.

This sequence joins TRBV6-1 and TRBJ2-7; TRBD2 agrees at 14 bases. J gave up 2 bases and V 4 bases, and 10 bases lay outside the gene matches. Per the germline V gene, CDR1 is MNHNS and CDR2 is SASEGT. The CDR3 is 18 amino acids. CDR3 DNA sequence: TGTGCCAGCAGTGGTGTGGGGACTAGCGGGAGAACAACCTACGAGCAGTACTTC. It codes for CASSGVGTSGRTTYEQYF.

Comments on this clonotype: Compared with germline, one end of the junction differs, possibly owing to a read error. The chain uses TRBV20-1 and TRBJ2-7, with a tentative D call TRBD2 (6 bases). Germline V lookup: CDR1 DFQATT, CDR2 SNEGSKA (reference sequence). This CDR3 is 13 amino acids long. DNA for the CDR3: TGCAGTGCAAGAGCCTCGCGGGACTACGAGCAGTACTTC. This encodes CSARASRDYEQYF.

The chain is built from TRBV20-1 and TRBJ2-5, with a weak D call TRBD2 (6 bases). The V end was cut by 3 bases, the J end by 3 bases, with 11 bases between. In germline, CDR1 is DFQATT, CDR2 SNEGSKA (reference sequence). CDR3 size: 13 residues. The CDR3 bases are TGCAGTGCTAGTGACGGAGGGGAAGAGACCCAGTACTTC. Its protein product is CSASDGGEETQYF.

This clonotype was seen more than once but under ten times. The J gene is TRBJ2-2, the V gene TRBV11-3, with 14 bases that match TRBD2. Per germline, CDR1 SGHNT and CDR2 YENEEA. V lost 5 bases, J lost 3 bases, and 11 bases stayed unmatched. This CDR3 comprises 19 residues. The CDR3 sequence: CASSLRGLAGGPYTGELFF. The CDR3 DNA reads TGTGCCAGCAGCCTGAGAGGACTAGCGGGGGGTCCCTACACCGGGGAGCTGTTTTTT. The whole variable domain, filled in from reference TRBV11-3 and TRBJ2-2, reads EAGVVQSPRYKIIEKKQPVAFWCNPISGHNTLYWYLQNLGQGPELLIRYENEEAVDDSQLPKDRFSAERLKGVDSTLKIQPAELGDSAVYLCASSLRGLAGGPYTGELFFGEGSRLTVL.

This sequence joins TRBV12-3 or TRBV12-4 and TRBJ2-7; D not resolved. The CDR3 extends over 11 amino acids. V lost 5 bases and J 0 bases, leaving 2 bases between the germline ends. DNA of the CDR3: TGTGCCAGCAGTATCTCCTACGAGCAGTACTTC. Its translation is CASSISYEQYF.

The CDR3 DNA reads as TGTGCCACCAGTGATTCAAGCGGGGGTGCCTACAATGAGCAGTTCTTC. It yields the protein CATSDSSGGAYNEQFF. The chain links TRBV24-1 to TRBJ2-1; 8 bases map to TRBD2. The CDR3 is 16 residues long. The junction had 4 bases not matched to a gene; V was cut back by 2 bases and J by 2 bases. Germline CDR1 KGHDR, CDR2 SFDVKD.

This clonotype showed up just once. V is TRBV20-1 and J is TRBJ2-1, with 9 nucleotides matching TRBD2. Germline values: CDR1 DFQATT, CDR2 SNEGSKA (reference sequence). Trimming cost V 0 bases and J 7 bases; bases outside gene matches: 13. CDR3 length: 17 amino acids. CDR3 in amino acids: CSARDLLTSGRWNEQFF. The CDR3, as DNA: TGCAGTGCTAGAGATTTACTAACTAGCGGGCGATGGAATGAGCAGTTCTTC.

The chain couples TRBV20-1 to TRBJ2-7; D unresolved. Trimming stripped 6 bases from V and 0 bases from J, with 15 bases between. This CDR3 has 14 amino acids. Germline-derived CDR1 and CDR2 are DFQATT and SNEGSKA (reference sequence). The CDR3 loop is CSAYDPQSSYEQYF. DNA for the CDR3: TGCAGTGCCTACGACCCACAGAGCTCCTACGAGCAGTACTTC.

The gene calls are TRBV28 and TRBJ1-1; 8 bases match TRBD1. J was trimmed by 1 base and V by 6 bases; bases with no gene match: 4. Germline assignment: CDR1 MDHEN and CDR2 SYDVKM. The CDR3 loop spans 14 amino acids. The CDR3 nucleotides are TGTGCCAGCAGGGGCAGGGGGCAGAACACTGAAGCTTTCTTT. Translation: CASRGRGQNTEAFF.

The chain uses TRBV19 and TRBJ1-5; TRBD1 agrees at 8 bases. Trimming removed 3 bases from V and 2 bases from J; junction bases left unmatched: 9. Per germline, CDR1 LNHDA and CDR2 SQIVND (reference sequence). The CDR3 spans 17 residues. The CDR3 spells CASSMGFRGQGNQPQHF. In DNA, the CDR3 is TGTGCCAGTAGTATGGGTTTCAGGGGACAGGGCAATCAGCCCCAGCATTTT.

The chain has TRBV6-2 or TRBV6-3 and TRBJ2-6, with D uncertain. The CDR3 loop spans 18 amino acids. Germline V gene sequence: CDR1 MNHEY, CDR2 SVGEGT. The V and J ends lost 5 bases and 0 bases respectively, with 17 bases between them. In DNA, the CDR3 is TGTGCCAGCAGTCCCCAGTACGGCCCCCACTCTGGGGCCAACGTCCTGACTTTC. Translating gives CASSPQYGPHSGANVLTF.

The chain has TRBV10-2 and TRBJ2-7; the D is unclear. CDR1 and CDR2 from the germline V gene are WSHSY and SAAADI. V was shortened by 7 bases and J by 0 bases, with 16 bases between the two germline ends. The CDR3 length is 15 residues. This chain's CDR3 is CASMERLLPSYEQYF. CDR3 DNA: TGCGCCAGCATGGAGCGCCTACTTCCCTCCTACGAGCAGTACTTC.

For the CDR3, the DNA is TGTGCCAGCAGCCCAACAGCGAACACTGAAGCTTTCTTT. As protein: CASSPTANTEAFF. The chain couples TRBV14 to TRBJ1-1; D is uncertain. Germline V lookup: CDR1 SGHDN, CDR2 FVKESK. This CDR3 is 13 amino acids long. Trimming removed 4 bases at V and 1 base at J, with 7 bases between.

V and J are TRBV3-1 and TRBJ2-2, with a possible D match to TRBD2 (6 bases). V gave up 7 bases and J gave up 4 bases, with 10 bases separating them. Per germline, CDR1 LGHDT and CDR2 YNNKEL (reference sequence). CDR3 length: 13 residues. In DNA, the CDR3 is TGTGCCAGCACGGGGGATGGCACCGGGGAGCTGTTTTTT. Amino acids: CASTGDGTGELFF.

The chain has TRBV30 and TRBJ2-5; D ambiguous. Trimming stripped 1 base from V and 5 bases from J, with 11 bases between. Germline values: CDR1 GTSNPN, CDR2 SVGIG (reference sequence). This CDR3 comprises 13 residues. As DNA, the CDR3 is TGTGCCTGGAGTGACCCCGTGGGGGAGACCCAGTACTTC. It yields the protein CAWSDPVGETQYF.

The chain carries TRBV6-1 and TRBJ1-5; D uncertain. The CDR3 has 16 residues. Germline values: CDR1 MNHNS, CDR2 SASEGT. V lost 6 bases to trimming and J lost 0 bases, with 15 bases between them. CDR3 coding DNA: TGTGCCAGCAGACGCCTCACGGGAAATAGCAATCAGCCCCAGCATTTT. Protein product: CASRRLTGNSNQPQHF.

The chain recombines TRBV20-1 with TRBJ2-3, with 11 bases that match TRBD2. CDR1 and CDR2 from the germline V gene are DFQATT and SNEGSKA (reference sequence). CDR3 size: 16 residues. J lost 3 bases, V lost 3 bases, and 8 bases had no gene match. Here the CDR3 reads CSARLAGGTLTDTQYF. As DNA, the CDR3 is TGCAGTGCTAGGCTAGCGGGAGGCACTCTGACAGATACGCAGTATTTT.

Of note for this clonotype: Relative to the germline gene, one junction end is altered; a read error may explain this. V gene TRBV20-1 combines with J gene TRBJ1-2; perhaps TRBD1 as D (6 bases). The CDR3 is 13 amino acids. The V gene's germline CDR1 is DFQATT and CDR2 SNEGSKA (reference sequence). The CDR3 nucleotides read TGCGGTGCTAGAGGGGGTACCAACTATGGCTACACCTTC. Translating it yields CGARGGTNYGYTF.

This chain links TRBV6-4 with TRBJ1-6, with 8 bases aligning to TRBD1. The CDR3 runs 15 residues. V was pared by 2 bases and J by 11 bases, with 8 bases of the junction left unmatched. Germline CDR1 and CDR2: MRHNA and SNTAGT. This CDR3 reads CASSDGTGIGTPLHF. CDR3 in DNA: TGTGCCAGCAGTGACGGGACAGGCATCGGAACACCCCTCCACTTT.

V usage is TRBV2 and J usage is TRBJ1-3; no firm D call. This CDR3 spans 15 amino acids. Germline CDR1 SNHLY, CDR2 FYNNEI. V was shortened by 8 bases and J by 0 bases, with 14 bases between the two germline ends. In DNA form, the CDR3 reads TGTGCCAGCCTCCGAGGCCAGGACTCTGGAAACACCATATATTTT. Its protein is CASLRGQDSGNTIYF.

The DNA for the CDR3 is TGTGCCACCAGCAGAGGGTTGGCGGGGGGGACTGAAGCTTTCTTT. This encodes CATSRGLAGGTEAFF. The chain recombines TRBV15 with TRBJ1-1; D is perhaps TRBD1 (5 bases). The V gene's germline CDR1 is LNHNV and CDR2 YYDKDF (reference sequence). V lost 1 base and J lost 5, with 14 bases in between. The CDR3 loop spans 15 amino acids.

The sample holds a few counts of this clonotype. The J gene is TRBJ2-4, the V gene TRBV15; no firm D call. Trimming stripped 5 bases from V and 0 bases from J, with 11 bases between. From germline, CDR1 is LNHNV and CDR2 YYDKDF (reference sequence). CDR3 length equals 15 residues. The CDR3 nucleotides read TGTGCCACCAGCCATTCCGCGCTAGCCAAAAACATTCAGTACTTC. Protein: CATSHSALAKNIQYF.

The sample holds a few counts of this clonotype. One junction end disagrees with the germline gene, perhaps due to a read error. The gene calls are TRBV7-2 and TRBJ1-2; 8 positions match TRBD1. This CDR3 spans 13 amino acids. Germline assignment: CDR1 SGHTA and CDR2 FQGNSA. The CDR3 nucleotides read TGTGCCAGCAGCTTAGCGGAAGGGCAGGGGGCACTTTTC. Its protein product is CASSLAEGQGALF.

J is TRBJ1-3 and V is TRBV10-3; no clear D. This CDR3 is 16 amino acids long. Trimming took 7 bases from V and 0 from J, leaving 16 bases between them. Germline CDR1 ENHRY, CDR2 SYGVKD. The CDR3 here is CAIKSAEGFSGNTIYF. The CDR3, as DNA: TGTGCCATCAAGTCGGCGGAGGGATTCTCTGGAAACACCATATATTTT.

The chain combines TRBV2 with TRBJ1-1; 11 bases are shared with TRBD1. Germline CDR1 and CDR2: SNHLY and FYNNEI. V lost 7 bases and J lost 2; bases outside the gene matches: 12. This CDR3 region has 17 residues. CDR3 in amino acids: CASILERTGGKNTEAFF. The CDR3 nucleotides are TGTGCCAGCATCCTTGAAAGGACAGGGGGCAAAAACACTGAAGCTTTCTTT.

The rearrangement uses TRBV20-1 and TRBJ2-7, with D hard to call. The CDR3 has 11 amino acids. Germline CDR1 is DFQATT and CDR2 is SNEGSKA (reference sequence). With 7 bases removed from V and 6 bases from J, the gap between germline ends came to 13 bases. CDR3 loop: CSVVGLREQYF. CDR3 bases: TGCAGTGTGGTAGGGCTTCGCGAGCAGTACTTC.

The rearrangement joins TRBV20-1 to TRBJ1-1; D not certain. Trimming pared 3 bases from V and 3 bases from J, leaving 17 bases between. CDR1 is DFQATT and CDR2 is SNEGSKA in the germline V gene (reference sequence). CDR3 length: 15 residues. CDR3 DNA: TGCAGTGCTAGCCCGTTTGAGAGGGCGGACACTGAAGCTTTCTTT. Translated: CSASPFERADTEAFF.